This TCR beta chain was sequenced during a study of T cell responses to AZD1222 COVID-19 vaccine. Study-wide points: Donors were mostly white British, more females; clonal diversity possibly underestimated.

CDR3 size: 16 residues. Profiling relied on immunoSEQ multiplex PCR, and the TCRdb table lists in-frame clones only, not all of them. This table holds 150,000 to 200,000 clones, 92% found once. Of note for this clone: Its antigen is as yet unknown.

The clonotype comes from an adult in good health. The specimen was peripheral blood, collected on day 0 of AZD1222 vaccination. V usage is TRBV12-2 and J usage is TRBJ1-2. TRBV12-2 is marked as a pseudogene. In DNA, the CDR3 is TGTGCAAGTCGCTTAGCTGGGACTCCCCTTAACTATGGCTACACCTTC. This gives the protein CASRLAGTPLNYGYTF.